The source of this T cell receptor beta chain is a study of blood T cell repertoires in COVID-19. In the study overall: Samples of COVID-19 (acute and convalescent) were obtained from the United States, Italy and Spain. PBMCs, B-cell-depleted T cells, or T cells provided the cDNA or gDNA that made up the material.

Study processing details: Amplification with reference gene primers provided the estimates of nucleated cell counts. The repertoire was sequenced with immunoSEQ multiplex PCR; TCRdb's copy has only in-frame clones and lacks some. D and trimming were read from the DNA, whereas the V and J calls and clone size are those reported in that table. The data show 150,000 or so clones, less than 90% seen once. This CDR3 contains 13 residues. Germline V gene sequence: CDR1 MNHEY, CDR2 SVGAGI. V lost 6 bases and J 5 bases, leaving 11 bases between the germline ends. The receptor comes from a human donor in a cohort sampled during active COVID-19. The sample taken for sequencing was peripheral blood. The chain uses TRBV6-5 and TRBJ2-1; D might be TRBD2 (7 bases). The CDR3 sequence is CASRGGAHNEQFF. CDR3 nucleotides: TGTGCCAGCAGGGGGGGGGCCCACAATGAGCAGTTCTTC.